This T cell receptor (beta chain) derives from a study of CD8 T cells in ankylosing spondylitis. General study results and limits: According to the report, clones linked to the disease were significantly enriched in matched synovial fluid samples taken from ankylosing spondylitis patients. One TCR beta motif, made up of roughly 8 highly homologous variants, appeared characteristic of ankylosing spondylitis blood.

The sample holds many counts of this clonotype. Its cognate antigen is unknown. Using quantitative 5'-RACE with molecular barcodes, the authors made TCR beta libraries. TCRdb redid the calling of the 5' RACE reads with MiXCR, one entry per CDR3 protein. Counted here are fewer than 500,000 distinct CDR3 sequences, 20% to 25% occurring once; the ten biggest clones make up around 16%. This CDR3 contains 17 residues. J lost 7 bases, V lost 3 bases, and 10 bases had no gene match. CDR1 is LNHNV and CDR2 is YYDKDF in the germline V gene (reference sequence). This clonotype was obtained from a male donor with ankylosing spondylitis. The material sequenced was blood, either unsorted or a sorted T cell fraction (not recorded which). This chain joins TRBV15 and TRBJ2-1, with 12 bases matching TRBD2. Here the CDR3 reads CATSRVTSGSKGNEQFF. The CDR3 nucleotides are TGTGCCACCAGCAGGGTGACTAGCGGGAGTAAGGGGAATGAGCAGTTCTTC.